The present T cell receptor beta chain was sequenced within a study of shared clonotypes between healthy human individuals. Findings and caveats of the study: Naive subsets, compared against memory subsets, generally had larger estimated richness values. Only blood underwent sampling, and tissue repertoires likely differ.

On this clone: The target antigen is unknown.

The CDR3 is 13 amino acids. Trimming stripped 4 bases from V and 1 base from J, with 7 bases between. Germline loops: CDR1 MNHEY, CDR2 SVGAGI. The protocol was immunoSEQ multiplex PCR, while the TCRdb copy is restricted to in-frame clones and leaves out a portion. The sample lists millions of clones, approximately 94% occurring once. In the naive CD8 group, cells lacked CD45RO and were positively selected for CCR7, so terminally differentiated effector memory CD45RA+ cells were left out. The rearrangement links TRBV6-5 to TRBJ1-1, with a weak D call TRBD1 (5 bases). This TCR derives from a man aged 18 to 35 in good health. The sequencing input was naive CD8+ T cells sorted from blood. CDR3 protein: CASSWGGNTEAFF. CDR3 coding DNA: TGTGCCAGCAGTTGGGGCGGGAACACTGAAGCTTTCTTT.